Listed here are 9 T cell receptor beta chains from one sample, sequenced in a study of CD8 T cells in Susac syndrome. Reverse transcription of about 0.45 to 1 ug RNA was carried out with random hexamers. One entry per CDR3 protein results from TCRdb running MiXCR on the immunoSEQ multiplex PCR reads. Here the sample spans about 280,000 distinct CDR3 sequences, approximately 85% being singletons. Sequenced: CD8+ T cells from PBMCs. These receptors all come from a human donor with multiple sclerosis.

The rearrangement links TRBV6-6 to TRBJ2-1; 10 bases are shared with TRBD1. From germline, CDR1 is MNHNY and CDR2 SVGAGI (reference sequence). The CDR3 extends over 15 amino acids. The V gene end was trimmed by 6 bases and the J gene end by 8 bases; junction bases not matched to a gene: 10. The CDR3 DNA reads TGTGCCAGCAGATCGGACAGGGGGTATAGCGATGAGCAGTTCTTC. This gives the protein CASRSDRGYSDEQFF.

The chain joins TRBV20-1 to TRBJ2-7; D perhaps matches TRBD1 (6 bases). V lost 0 bases to trimming and J lost 4 bases, with 16 bases between them. From germline, CDR1 is DFQATT and CDR2 SNEGSKA (reference sequence). This CDR3 comprises 15 residues. The CDR3 DNA sequence: TGCAGTGCTAGAGATCTCCGACAGGAATATTACGAGCAGTACTTC. Its protein is CSARDLRQEYYEQYF.

The chain combines TRBV27 with TRBJ1-4; D gene uncertain. The CDR3 has 16 amino acids. Looked up from germline, CDR1 is MNHEY and CDR2 is SMNVEV (reference sequence). V was trimmed by 5 bases and J by 0 bases, leaving 13 bases between them. The CDR3 region has the DNA TGTGCCAGCAGTACCACAGAGCGGGCAACTAATGAAAAACTGTTTTTT. Its protein is CASSTTERATNEKLFF.

This rearrangement joins TRBV27 to TRBJ1-1, with D maybe TRBD1 (5 bases). The germline V gene encodes CDR1 MNHEY and CDR2 SMNVEV (reference sequence). The CDR3 spans 13 residues. V was cut by 8 bases and J by 2 bases, with 12 bases left in between. In DNA form, the CDR3 reads TGTGCCAGCGGGTTGACAGAAAACACTGAAGCTTTCTTT. Its protein product is CASGLTENTEAFF.

The J gene is TRBJ1-1, the V gene TRBV12-3 or TRBV12-4; D is unresolved. The ends were cut back, 5 bases at V and 1 base at J, with 11 bases in the middle. This CDR3 spans 14 amino acids. The CDR3 DNA reads TGTGCCAGCAGTCCCACAGACTCGAACACTGAAGCTTTCTTT. This encodes CASSPTDSNTEAFF.

The chain recombines TRBV10-3 with TRBJ2-3; the D gene could be TRBD1 or TRBD2 (6 bases each). V was pared by 11 bases and J by 7 bases, with 19 bases between. This CDR3 comprises 13 residues. From germline, CDR1 is ENHRY and CDR2 SYGVKD. CDR3 DNA: TGTGCCTCAAAGGGGGGCGTGAAGAATACGCAGTATTTT. Encoded protein: CASKGGVKNTQYF.

This rearrangement joins TRBV30 to TRBJ2-1; 7 nucleotides line up with TRBD2. There are 11 residues in the CDR3. The V gene end was trimmed by 2 bases and the J gene end by 10 bases; junction bases not matched to a gene: 2. Germline loops: CDR1 GTSNPN, CDR2 SVGIG (reference sequence). CDR3 in DNA: TGTGCCTGGAGTCCCGGGGGGGAGCAGTTCTTC. Translated, it gives CAWSPGGEQFF.

This clonotype appeared a few times. The rearrangement joins TRBV9 to TRBJ2-1, with D hard to call. The CDR3 extends over 16 amino acids. Germline V gives CDR1 SGDLS, CDR2 YYNGEE. The V end lost 4 bases, the J end lost 0 bases, and 14 bases lay between the germline ends. The CDR3 coding sequence is TGTGCCAGCAGCTTCCGGACCACGAGCTCCTACAATGAGCAGTTCTTC. Protein product: CASSFRTTSSYNEQFF.

The chain links TRBV27 to TRBJ1-5, with a weak D call TRBD1 (6 bases). This CDR3 contains 13 residues. Trimming left V 6 bases short and J 4 bases short, with 10 bases between. Per germline, CDR1 MNHEY and CDR2 SMNVEV (reference sequence). The CDR3 nucleotides are TGTGCCAGCAGGGTAGGGGGTAATCAGCCCCAGCATTTT. It codes for CASRVGGNQPQHF.